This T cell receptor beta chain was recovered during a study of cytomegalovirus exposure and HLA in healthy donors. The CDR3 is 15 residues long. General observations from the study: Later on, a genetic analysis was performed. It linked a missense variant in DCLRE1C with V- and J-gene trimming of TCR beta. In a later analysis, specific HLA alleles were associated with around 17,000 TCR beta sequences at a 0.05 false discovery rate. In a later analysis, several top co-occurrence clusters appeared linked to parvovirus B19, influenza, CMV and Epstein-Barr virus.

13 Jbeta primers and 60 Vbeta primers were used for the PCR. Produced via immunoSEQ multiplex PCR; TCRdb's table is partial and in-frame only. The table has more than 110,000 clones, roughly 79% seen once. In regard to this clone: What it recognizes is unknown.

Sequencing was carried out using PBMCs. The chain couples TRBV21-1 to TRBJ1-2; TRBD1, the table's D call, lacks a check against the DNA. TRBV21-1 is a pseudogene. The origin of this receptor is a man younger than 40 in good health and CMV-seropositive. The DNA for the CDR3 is TGTGCCAGCAGCGTCCCACAGGTGATTCTTTATGGCTACACCTTC. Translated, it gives CASSVPQVILYGYTF.